Detailed here is one T cell receptor (beta chain). What it binds is not known. These data come from a study of cytomegalovirus exposure and HLA in healthy donors. The PCR ran on 60 Vbeta and 13 Jbeta primers. Clones were read by immunoSEQ multiplex PCR, and TCRdb kept only the in-frame ones, dropping some. The table includes 100,000 to 150,000 clones, roughly 83% detected once. The CDR3 is made up of 15 amino acids. V was clipped by 4 bases and J by 3 bases, with 14 bases between them. Germline CDR1 and CDR2: SGDLS and YYNGEE. General study points: The study put under 200 TCR beta chains on its list as cytomegalovirus-associated. Later analysis suggested links between common viral pathogens and several top significant clusters. Later work found most CMV-associated TCR beta chains apparently HLA-restricted.

The specimen was PBMCs. The gene calls are TRBV9 and TRBJ2-1, with TRBD2 as a possible D gene (6 bases). The sequence came from a girl aged 2 to 10 in good health and CMV-seronegative. The CDR3 DNA reads as TGTGCCAGCAGCCCCGGGGGTCTGATCTACAATGAGCAGTTCTTC. It yields the protein CASSPGGLIYNEQFF.